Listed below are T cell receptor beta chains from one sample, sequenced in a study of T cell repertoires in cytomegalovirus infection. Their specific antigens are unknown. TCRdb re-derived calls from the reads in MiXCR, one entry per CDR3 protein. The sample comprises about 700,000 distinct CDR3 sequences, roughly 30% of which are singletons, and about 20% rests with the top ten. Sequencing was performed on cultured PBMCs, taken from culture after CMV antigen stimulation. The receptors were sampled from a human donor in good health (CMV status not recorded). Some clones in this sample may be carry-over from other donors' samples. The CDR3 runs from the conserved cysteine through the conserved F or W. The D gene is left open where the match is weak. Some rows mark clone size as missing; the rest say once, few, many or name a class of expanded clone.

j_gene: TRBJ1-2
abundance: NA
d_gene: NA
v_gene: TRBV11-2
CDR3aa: CASRKATESYGYTF
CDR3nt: TGTGCCAGCAGAAAGGCGACGGAAAGCTATGGCTACACCTTC

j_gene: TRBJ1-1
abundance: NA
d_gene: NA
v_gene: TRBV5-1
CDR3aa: CASSPGGGAQDGGAFF
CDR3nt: TGCGCCAGCAGCCCCGGAGGAGGAGCTCAGGACGGCGGGGCTTTCTTT

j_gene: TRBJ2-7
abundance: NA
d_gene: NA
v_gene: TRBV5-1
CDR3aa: CASSLDLPYEQYF
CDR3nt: TGCGCCAGCAGCTTGGACCTACCCTACGAGCAGTACTTC

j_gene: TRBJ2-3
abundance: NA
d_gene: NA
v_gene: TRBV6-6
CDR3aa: CASSPWDTTDTQYF
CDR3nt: TGTGCCAGCAGCCCCTGGGATACCACAGATACGCAGTATTTT

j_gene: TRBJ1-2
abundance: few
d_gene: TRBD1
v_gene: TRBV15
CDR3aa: CATSLRGRRSLGYTF
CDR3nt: TGTGCCACCTCACTAAGGGGGCGACGGAGTTTGGGCTACACCTTC

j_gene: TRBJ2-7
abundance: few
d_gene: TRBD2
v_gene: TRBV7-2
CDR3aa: CASSYTASGFYEQYF
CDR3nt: TGTGCCAGCTCTTATACGGCTAGCGGGTTCTACGAGCAGTACTTC

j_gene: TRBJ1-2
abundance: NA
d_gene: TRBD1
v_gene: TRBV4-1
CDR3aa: CASSQFLPGGRGNYGYTF
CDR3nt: TGCGCCAGCAGCCAATTCCTACCAGGGGGCCGAGGTAACTATGGCTACACCTTC

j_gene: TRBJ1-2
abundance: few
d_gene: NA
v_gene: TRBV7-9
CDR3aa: CASSAKPGGPNYGYTF
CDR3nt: TGTGCCAGCAGCGCTAAGCCCGGGGGCCCAAACTATGGCTACACCTTC

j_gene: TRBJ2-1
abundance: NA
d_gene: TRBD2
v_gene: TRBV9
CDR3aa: CASSVVTSGRDQFF
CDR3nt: TGTGCCAGCAGCGTAGTAACTAGCGGGAGGGACCAGTTCTTC

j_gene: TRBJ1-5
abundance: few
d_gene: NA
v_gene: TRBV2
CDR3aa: CASSQERENQPQHF
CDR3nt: TGTGCCAGCAGTCAGGAGCGGGAAAATCAGCCCCAGCATTTT

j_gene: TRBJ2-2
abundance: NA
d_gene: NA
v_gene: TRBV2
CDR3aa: CASGLYSGELFF
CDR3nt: TGTGCCTCGGGGCTATACTCCGGGGAGCTGTTTTTT

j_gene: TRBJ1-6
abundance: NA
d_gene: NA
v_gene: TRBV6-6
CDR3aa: CASVRGEASSPLHF
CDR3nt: TGTGCCAGCGTAAGAGGGGAGGCCTCCTCACCCCTCCACTTT

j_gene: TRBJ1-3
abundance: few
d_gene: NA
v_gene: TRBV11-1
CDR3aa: CASSLGVRRNSGNTIYF
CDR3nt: TGTGCCAGCAGCTTGGGAGTCAGGAGGAACTCTGGAAACACCATATATTTT

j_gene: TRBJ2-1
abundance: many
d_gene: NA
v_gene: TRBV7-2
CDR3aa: CASSLGAGKNEQFF
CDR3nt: TGTGCCAGCAGCTTAGGGGCAGGGAAGAATGAGCAGTTCTTC

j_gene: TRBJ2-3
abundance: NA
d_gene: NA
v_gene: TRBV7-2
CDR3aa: CASSLGGTSPDTQYF
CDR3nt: TGTGCCAGCAGCTTAGGTGGGACCAGCCCAGATACGCAGTATTTT

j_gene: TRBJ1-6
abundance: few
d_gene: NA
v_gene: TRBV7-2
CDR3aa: CASSRYRGRGDSPLHF
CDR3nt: TGTGCCAGCAGCCGATATCGGGGAAGGGGAGATTCACCCCTCCACTTT

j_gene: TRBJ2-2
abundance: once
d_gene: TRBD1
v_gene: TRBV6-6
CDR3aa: CASSLTGGASGELFF
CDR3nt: TGTGCCAGCAGTCTGACAGGGGGCGCAAGCGGGGAGCTGTTTTTT

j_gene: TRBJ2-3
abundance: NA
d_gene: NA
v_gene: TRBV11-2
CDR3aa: CASSPSRATDTQYF
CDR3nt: TGTGCCAGCAGCCCTAGCCGCGCTACCGATACGCAGTATTTT

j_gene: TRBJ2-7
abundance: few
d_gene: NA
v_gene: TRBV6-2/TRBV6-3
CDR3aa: CASSTDRLGSYYEQYF
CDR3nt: TGTGCCAGCAGCACCGACAGGTTGGGAAGTTACTACGAGCAGTACTTC

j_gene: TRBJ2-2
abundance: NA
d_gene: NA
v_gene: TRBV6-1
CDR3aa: CASTLVGTGELFF
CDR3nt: TGTGCCAGCACATTGGTGGGCACCGGGGAGCTGTTTTTT

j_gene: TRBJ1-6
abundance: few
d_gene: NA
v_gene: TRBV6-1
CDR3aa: CASRRSLPSPLHF
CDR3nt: TGTGCCAGCAGAAGGTCTCTGCCTTCACCCCTCCACTTT

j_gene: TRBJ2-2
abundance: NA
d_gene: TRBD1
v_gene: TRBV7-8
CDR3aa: CASSFNRGRGLGTGELFF
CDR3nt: TGTGCCAGCAGCTTTAACAGGGGGCGAGGTTTGGGGACCGGGGAGCTGTTTTTT

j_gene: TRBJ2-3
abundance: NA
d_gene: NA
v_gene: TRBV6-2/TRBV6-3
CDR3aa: CASSVGQSRTQYF
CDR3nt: TGTGCCAGCAGTGTTGGACAGTCGCGTACGCAGTATTTT

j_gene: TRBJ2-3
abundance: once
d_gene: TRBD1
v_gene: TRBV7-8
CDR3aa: CASSSATGNTDTQYF
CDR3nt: TGTGCCAGCAGCTCAGCGACAGGGAACACAGATACGCAGTATTTT

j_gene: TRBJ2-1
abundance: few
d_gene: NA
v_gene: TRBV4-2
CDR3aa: CASSQEPDGSSYNEQFF
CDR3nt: TGTGCCAGCAGCCAAGAACCAGACGGGAGCTCCTACAATGAGCAGTTCTTC

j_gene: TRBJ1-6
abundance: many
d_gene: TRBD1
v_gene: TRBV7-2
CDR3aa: CASSTRTGWPNSPLHF
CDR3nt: TGTGCCAGCAGCACTCGGACAGGTTGGCCTAATTCACCCCTCCACTTT

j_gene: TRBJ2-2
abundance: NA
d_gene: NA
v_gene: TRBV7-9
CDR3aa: CASRPGDGNTGELFF
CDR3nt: TGTGCCAGCAGACCAGGGGATGGAAACACCGGGGAGCTGTTTTTT

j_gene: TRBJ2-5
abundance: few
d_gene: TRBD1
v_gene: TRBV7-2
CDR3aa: CASSFPDRQETQYF
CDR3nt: TGTGCCAGCAGCTTCCCGGACAGGCAAGAGACCCAGTACTTC

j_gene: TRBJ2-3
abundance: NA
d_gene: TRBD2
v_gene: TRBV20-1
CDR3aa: CSAKELAGNTDTQYF
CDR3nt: TGCAGTGCTAAGGAACTAGCGGGAAACACAGATACGCAGTATTTT

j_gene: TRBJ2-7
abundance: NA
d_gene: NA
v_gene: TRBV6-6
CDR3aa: CASRIGRSYEQYF
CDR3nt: TGTGCCAGCAGGATAGGACGCTCCTACGAGCAGTACTTC

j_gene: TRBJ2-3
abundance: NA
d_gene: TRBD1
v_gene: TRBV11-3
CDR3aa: CASSSGGPGGSDTQYF
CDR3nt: TGTGCCAGCAGCTCCGGCGGGCCAGGGGGCTCAGATACGCAGTATTTT

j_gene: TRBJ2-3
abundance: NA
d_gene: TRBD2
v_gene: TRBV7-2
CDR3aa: CASSPGTSGGGDTQYF
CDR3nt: TGTGCCAGCAGCCCCGGGACTAGCGGGGGGGGGGATACGCAGTATTTT

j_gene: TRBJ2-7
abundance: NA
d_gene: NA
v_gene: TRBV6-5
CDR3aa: CASSYNGAFSSEQYF
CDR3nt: TGTGCCAGCAGCTATAACGGGGCCTTTTCCTCCGAGCAGTACTTC

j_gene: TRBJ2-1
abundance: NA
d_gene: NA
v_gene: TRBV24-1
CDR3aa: CATRLSASGYNEQFF
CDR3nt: TGTGCCACCCGCCTTAGCGCCTCCGGCTACAATGAGCAGTTCTTC

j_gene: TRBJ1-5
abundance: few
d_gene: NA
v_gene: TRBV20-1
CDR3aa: CSAWVGGNQPQHF
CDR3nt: TGCAGTGCTTGGGTAGGCGGCAATCAGCCCCAGCATTTT

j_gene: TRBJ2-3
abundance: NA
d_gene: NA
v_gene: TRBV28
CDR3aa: CASSARAPGGSDTQYF
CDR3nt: TGTGCCAGCAGTGCCCGGGCCCCAGGGGGGTCAGATACGCAGTATTTT

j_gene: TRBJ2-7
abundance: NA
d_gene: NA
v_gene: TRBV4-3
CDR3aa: CASSQGRGRGYEQYF
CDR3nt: TGCGCCAGCAGCCAAGGGCGGGGCAGAGGATACGAGCAGTACTTC

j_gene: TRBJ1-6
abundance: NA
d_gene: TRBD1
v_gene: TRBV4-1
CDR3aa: CVSSQGGTGKPSPLHF
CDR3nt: TGCGTCAGCAGCCAAGGTGGGACAGGGAAACCTTCACCCCTCCACTTT

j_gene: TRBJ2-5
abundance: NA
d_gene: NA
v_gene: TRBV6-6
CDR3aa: CASSTQGLGQETQYF
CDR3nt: TGTGCCAGCAGTACCCAGGGACTGGGGCAAGAGACCCAGTACTTC

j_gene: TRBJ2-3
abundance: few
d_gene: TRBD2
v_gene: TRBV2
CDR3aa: CASRLLVAGGDTQYF
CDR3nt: TGTGCCAGCAGGCTGCTTGTAGCGGGAGGAGATACGCAGTATTTT

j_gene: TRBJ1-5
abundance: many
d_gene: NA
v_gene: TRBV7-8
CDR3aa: CASSLKGVGNQPQHF
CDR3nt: TGTGCCAGCAGCTTAAAGGGTGTAGGCAATCAGCCCCAGCATTTT

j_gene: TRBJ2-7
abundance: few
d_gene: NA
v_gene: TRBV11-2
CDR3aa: CASSLAGPPYEQYF
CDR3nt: TGTGCCAGCAGCTTAGCAGGGCCCCCCTACGAGCAGTACTTC

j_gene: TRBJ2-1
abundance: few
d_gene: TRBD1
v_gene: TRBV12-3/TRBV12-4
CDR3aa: CASSWDRYYNEQFF
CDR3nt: TGTGCCAGCAGTTGGGACAGATACTACAATGAGCAGTTCTTC

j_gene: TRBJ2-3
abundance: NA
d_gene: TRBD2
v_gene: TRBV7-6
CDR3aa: CASSPRLAYTQYF
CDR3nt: TGTGCCAGCAGCCCCCGACTAGCCTATACGCAGTATTTT

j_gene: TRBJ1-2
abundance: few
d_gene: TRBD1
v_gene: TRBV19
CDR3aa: CASSIGTGGYGYTF
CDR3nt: TGTGCCAGTAGTATCGGGACAGGGGGCTATGGCTACACCTTC

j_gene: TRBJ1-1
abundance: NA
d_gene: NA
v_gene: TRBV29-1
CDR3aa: CSILEGGTEAFF
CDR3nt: TGCAGCATCCTAGAGGGCGGGACTGAAGCTTTCTTT

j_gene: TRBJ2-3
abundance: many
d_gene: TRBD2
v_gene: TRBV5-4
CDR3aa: CASSLAGGDTQYF
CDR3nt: TGTGCCAGCAGCTTAGCGGGGGGGGATACGCAGTATTTT

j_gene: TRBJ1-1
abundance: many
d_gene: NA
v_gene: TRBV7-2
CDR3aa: CASSYWNTEAFF
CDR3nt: TGTGCCAGCAGCTATTGGAACACTGAAGCTTTCTTT

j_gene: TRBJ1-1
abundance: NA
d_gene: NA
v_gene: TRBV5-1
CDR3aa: CASSLAGQAEVGAFF
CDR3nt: TGCGCCAGCAGCTTGGCCGGGCAGGCGGAGGTTGGAGCTTTCTTT

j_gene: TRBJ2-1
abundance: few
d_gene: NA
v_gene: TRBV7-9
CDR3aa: CASSSWGNEQFF
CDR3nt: TGTGCCAGCAGCTCCTGGGGCAATGAGCAGTTCTTC

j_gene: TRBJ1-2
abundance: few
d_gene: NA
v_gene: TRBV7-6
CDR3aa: CASSLTDGGGYYGYTF
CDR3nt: TGTGCCAGCAGCTTGACCGACGGCGGGGGCTACTATGGCTACACCTTC

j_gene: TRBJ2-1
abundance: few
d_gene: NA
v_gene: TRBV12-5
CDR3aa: CASGLVAGEQFF
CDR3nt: TGTGCTAGTGGTTTGGTTGCGGGAGAGCAGTTCTTC

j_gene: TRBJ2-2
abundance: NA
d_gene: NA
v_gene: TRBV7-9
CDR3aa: CASSFVAVTGELFF
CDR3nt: TGTGCCAGCAGCTTTGTAGCTGTTACCGGGGAGCTGTTTTTT

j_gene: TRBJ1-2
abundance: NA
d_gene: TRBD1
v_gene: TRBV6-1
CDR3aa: CASSPRRTGNYGYTF
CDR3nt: TGTGCCAGCAGTCCACGGCGGACAGGGAACTATGGCTACACCTTC